One sample yielded the 21 T cell receptor beta chains listed below, sequenced in a study of T cell changes during pregnancy in multiple sclerosis. This table comes from immunoSEQ multiplex PCR, and its TCRdb copy is limited to in-frame clones, with some not included. This table holds 40,000 to 55,000 clones, 92% found once. Sequenced here: CD4+ T cells from peripheral blood mononuclear cells, sampled in the second trimester of pregnancy. The receptor source for this set is a female donor with multiple sclerosis, enrolled in a pregnancy study.

The count of this clone is one. The gene calls are TRBV27 and TRBJ2-2; D remains unclear. The CDR3 is made up of 14 amino acids. V was clipped by 9 bases and J by 2 bases, with 13 bases between them. Germline values: CDR1 MNHEY, CDR2 SMNVEV (reference sequence). The CDR3 here is CASASNLNTGELFF. The CDR3, as DNA: TGTGCCAGTGCCAGTAACCTTAACACCGGGGAGCTGTTTTTT.

The rearrangement uses TRBV18 and TRBJ2-3; D possibly corresponds to TRBD2 (6 bases). This CDR3 region has 16 residues. The V end lost 3 bases, the J end lost 3 bases, and 16 bases lay between the germline ends. The V gene's germline CDR1 is KGHSH and CDR2 LQKENI. The CDR3 spells CASSPRSGGMTDTQYF. The CDR3 DNA is TGTGCCAGCTCACCTAGGTCCGGGGGAATGACAGATACGCAGTATTTT.

The J gene is TRBJ1-2, the V gene TRBV28; the match to TRBD1 covers 7 bases. V was pared by 6 bases and J by 3 bases, with 13 bases of the junction left unmatched. This CDR3 is built from 16 residues. Germline CDR1 reads MDHEN; CDR2 reads SYDVKM. The CDR3 region has the DNA TGTGCCAGCAGAAAGACGTCGTTCCAGGGGGACTATGGCTACACCTTC. Residues: CASRKTSFQGDYGYTF.

The chain carries TRBV4-2 and TRBJ1-3; 9 bases map to TRBD1. V shed 0 bases, J shed 1 base, and the junction held 4 bases outside the gene matches. Looked up from germline, CDR1 is LGHNA and CDR2 is YNFKEQ. The CDR3 sequence is 17 residues long. CDR3 region: CASSQDLGQGSGNTIYF. For the CDR3, the DNA is TGTGCCAGCAGCCAAGACCTTGGACAGGGGTCTGGAAACACCATATATTTT.

This clone was seen only a few times. The chain links TRBV6-6 to TRBJ1-4, with unresolved D. V lost 7 bases and J lost 7, with 7 bases in between. The germline V gene has CDR1 MNHNY and CDR2 SVGAGI (reference sequence). There are 11 residues in the CDR3. CDR3 sequence: CASTLGEKLFF. The CDR3 nucleotides read TGTGCCAGCACCCTAGGTGAAAAACTGTTTTTT.

This clone was counted once. CDR3 amino acids: CASSLARTRGYQETQYF. The DNA of the CDR3 is TGTGCCAGCAGCTTAGCGCGGACTAGGGGGTACCAAGAGACCCAGTACTTC. The chain links TRBV7-6 to TRBJ2-5; tentative D call: TRBD2 (7 bases). This CDR3 is 17 amino acids long. The germline V gene has CDR1 SGHVS and CDR2 FNYEAQ. Trimming shortened V by 0 bases and J by 0 bases, and 14 bases separated the two germline ends.

This chain connects TRBV6-6 to TRBJ2-3; TRBD2 matches at 7 bases. The J segment lost 4 bases and the V segment lost 6 bases, leaving 7 bases of the junction unmatched. Looked up from germline, CDR1 is MNHNY and CDR2 is SVGAGI (reference sequence). The CDR3 sequence is 14 residues long. The CDR3 sequence is CASSLGGSSDTQYF. The CDR3 DNA reads TGTGCCAGCAGCCTCGGGGGGTCGTCAGATACGCAGTATTTT.

The chain links TRBV6-1 to TRBJ1-1; 9 bases fit TRBD1. Germline CDR1 is MNHNS and CDR2 is SASEGT. This CDR3 contains 14 residues. Unmatched junction bases numbered 10, after V lost 7 bases and J lost 7 bases. CDR3 sequence: CASTVTGGRGEAFF. In DNA form, the CDR3 reads TGTGCCAGCACAGTTACAGGGGGCAGGGGTGAAGCTTTCTTT.

The chain couples TRBV11-2 to TRBJ2-1; TRBD2 agrees at 7 bases. The germline gives CDR1 SGHAT, CDR2 FQNNGV. CDR3 size: 15 residues. Trimming at V came to 0 bases and at J to 4 bases, leaving 3 bases not matched to a gene. The CDR3 DNA reads TGTGCCAGCAGCTTAGAGCGGGAGTTGTACAATGAGCAGTTCTTC. It encodes CASSLERELYNEQFF.

The genes are TRBV5-1 and TRBJ2-5, with D possibly matching TRBD1 (6 bases). The CDR3 is made up of 14 amino acids. Germline V CDR1 and CDR2: SGHRS, YFSETQ. V was cut by 4 bases and J by 5 bases, with 15 bases left in between. The CDR3 spells CASSPGQSWETQYF. CDR3 nucleotides: TGCGCCAGCAGCCCCGGACAGAGCTGGGAGACCCAGTACTTC.

This chain joins TRBV6-6 and TRBJ2-1; D perhaps matches TRBD1 (7 bases). The V gene lost 7 bases and the J gene lost 5 bases, with 18 bases spanning the gap. The CDR3 contains 15 residues. The germline gives CDR1 MNHNY, CDR2 SVGAGI (reference sequence). As DNA, the CDR3 is TGTGCCAGCACCCTGCGGGACAGCCGAGACAATGAGCAGTTCTTC. Translated, it gives CASTLRDSRDNEQFF.

The V call is TRBV5-1, the J call TRBJ2-3, with a tentative D call TRBD2 (5 bases). The V end was cut by 2 bases, the J end by 0 bases, with 10 bases between. The CDR3 is made up of 15 amino acids. Germline assignment: CDR1 SGHRS and CDR2 YFSETQ. The DNA of the CDR3 is TGCGCCAGCAGCTTCGGGGTGGTGAGCACAGATACGCAGTATTTT. This translates into CASSFGVVSTDTQYF.

The V call is TRBV7-2, the J call TRBJ1-5, with 7 bases identical to TRBD1. This CDR3 is built from 13 residues. CDR1 and CDR2 from the germline V gene are SGHTA and FQGNSA. Trimming at V came to 3 bases and at J to 7 bases, leaving 3 bases not matched to a gene. CDR3 amino acids: CASSFDRDQPQHF. The CDR3 DNA sequence: TGTGCCAGCAGCTTCGACAGGGACCAGCCCCAGCATTTT. The full variable domain, in which reference TRBV7-2 and TRBJ1-5 provide the parts outside the CDR3, is GAGVSQSPSNKVTEKGKDVELRCDPISGHTALYWYRQSLGQGLEFLIYFQGNSAPDKSGLPSDRFSAERTGGSVSTLTIQRTQQEDSAVYLCASSFDRDQPQHFGDGTRLSIL.

This chain uses TRBV5-1 with TRBJ2-3; 14 bases are shared with TRBD2. The CDR3 runs 15 residues. CDR1 is SGHRS, CDR2 YFSETQ, per germline. Trimming cost V 4 bases and J 6 bases; bases outside gene matches: 4. This CDR3 is CASSQTSGGADTQYF. CDR3 in DNA: TGCGCCAGCAGCCAGACTAGCGGGGGGGCCGATACGCAGTATTTT.

This chain connects TRBV7-2 to TRBJ2-7, with 8 positions matching TRBD1. The germline CDR1 and CDR2 sequences are SGHTA and FQGNSA. The ends lost 7 bases at V and 7 bases at J; junction bases unmatched: 9. CDR3 size: 13 residues. The CDR3 loop reads CASTLRGRGEQYF. The DNA of the CDR3 is TGTGCCAGCACCCTCAGGGGGCGCGGAGAGCAGTACTTC. Filled out from reference TRBV7-2 and TRBJ2-7, the complete variable domain reads GAGVSQSPSNKVTEKGKDVELRCDPISGHTALYWYRQSLGQGLEFLIYFQGNSAPDKSGLPSDRFSAERTGGSVSTLTIQRTQQEDSAVYLCASTLRGRGEQYFGPGTRLTVT.

The gene calls are TRBV18 and TRBJ2-7; 7 nucleotides agree with TRBD1. Germline values: CDR1 KGHSH, CDR2 LQKENI. The junction had 3 bases not matched to a gene; V was cut back by 6 bases and J by 1 base. This CDR3 is 13 amino acids long. The CDR3 sequence: CASSPGQSYEQYF. Here the CDR3 DNA reads TGTGCCAGCTCCCCGGGACAGTCCTACGAGCAGTACTTC.

This clone appeared once. The chain employs TRBV7-9 and TRBJ2-5, with 12 bases fitting TRBD2. The ends lost 5 bases at V and 2 bases at J; junction bases unmatched: 12. The CDR3 totals 18 residues. In germline, CDR1 is SEHNR, CDR2 FQNEAQ (reference sequence). CDR3 sequence: CASSQGGTSGGPQETQYF. CDR3 sequence (DNA): TGTGCCAGCAGCCAAGGAGGCACTAGCGGGGGGCCACAAGAGACCCAGTACTTC. Full variable domain (rest looked up from reference TRBV7-9 and TRBJ2-5): DTGVSQNPRHKITKRGQNVTFRCDPISEHNRLYWYRQTLGQGPEFLTYFQNEAQLEKSRLLSDRFSAERPKGSFSTLEIQRTEQGDSAMYLCASSQGGTSGGPQETQYFGPGTRLLVL.

The chain carries TRBV5-1 and TRBJ2-1; D remains ambiguous. The CDR3 contains 14 residues. V dropped 0 bases and J dropped 4 bases, with 8 bases sitting between them. Germline V CDR1 and CDR2: SGHRS, YFSETQ. For the CDR3, the DNA is TGCGCCAGCAGCTTGGATGGCGGATACAATGAGCAGTTCTTC. Protein product: CASSLDGGYNEQFF.

The chain joins TRBV9 to TRBJ1-2; D gene ambiguous. The germline V gene has CDR1 SGDLS and CDR2 YYNGEE. The germline V and J ends were trimmed by 0 bases and 13 bases, with 16 bases remaining between them. The CDR3 contains 13 residues. In DNA, the CDR3 is TGTGCCAGCAGCGTAGAAGGCAGGCGAACCCCCACCTTC. Protein product: CASSVEGRRTPTF. The variable domain in full, completed from reference TRBV9 and TRBJ1-2, reads DSGVTQTPKHLITATGQRVTLRCSPRSGDLSVYWYQQSLDQGLQFLIQYYNGEERAKGNILERFSAQQFPDLHSELNLSSLELGDSALYFCASSVEGRRTPTFGSGTRLTVV.

The gene calls are TRBV7-6 and TRBJ1-4, with TRBD1 identical over 9 bases. V lost 4 bases and J lost 7; bases outside the gene matches: 7. The CDR3 covers 15 residues. Germline CDR1 and CDR2: SGHVS and FNYEAQ. CDR3 in DNA: TGTGCCAGCAGCTCCACCGGGACAGGGTCTGAAAAACTGTTTTTT. Protein sequence: CASSSTGTGSEKLFF.

This sequence joins TRBV5-5 and TRBJ2-7; 7 bases fit TRBD2. The CDR3 is 15 residues long. J was trimmed by 2 bases and V by 4 bases; bases with no gene match: 9. CDR1 and CDR2 from the germline V gene are SGHKS and YYEKEE (reference sequence). CDR3 DNA: TGTGCCAGCAGCCCCTTCCCGGGGGGAGCCTACGAGCAGTACTTC. Translation: CASSPFPGGAYEQYF.